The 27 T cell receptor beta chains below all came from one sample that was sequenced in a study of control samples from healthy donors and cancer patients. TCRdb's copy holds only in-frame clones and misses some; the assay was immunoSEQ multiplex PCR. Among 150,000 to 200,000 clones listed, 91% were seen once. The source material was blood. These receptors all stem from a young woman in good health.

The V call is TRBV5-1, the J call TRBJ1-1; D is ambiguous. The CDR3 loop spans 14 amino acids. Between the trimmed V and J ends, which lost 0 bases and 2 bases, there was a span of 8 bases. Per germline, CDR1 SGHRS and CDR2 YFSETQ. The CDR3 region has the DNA TGCGCCAGCAGCTTGGTGCGGACCAACACTGAAGCTTTCTTT. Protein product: CASSLVRTNTEAFF.

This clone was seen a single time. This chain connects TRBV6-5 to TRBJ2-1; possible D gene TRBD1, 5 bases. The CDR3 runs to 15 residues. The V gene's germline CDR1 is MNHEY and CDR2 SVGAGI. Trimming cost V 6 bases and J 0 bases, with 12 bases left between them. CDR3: CASRRRQSSYNEQFF. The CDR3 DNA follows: TGTGCCAGCAGGAGAAGACAGAGCTCCTACAATGAGCAGTTCTTC.

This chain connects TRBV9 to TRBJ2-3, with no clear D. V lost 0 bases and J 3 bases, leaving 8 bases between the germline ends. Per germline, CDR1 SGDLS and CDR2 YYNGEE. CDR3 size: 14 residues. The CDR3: CASSVVSSTDTQYF. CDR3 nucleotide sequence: TGTGCCAGCAGCGTAGTGTCTAGTACAGATACGCAGTATTTT.

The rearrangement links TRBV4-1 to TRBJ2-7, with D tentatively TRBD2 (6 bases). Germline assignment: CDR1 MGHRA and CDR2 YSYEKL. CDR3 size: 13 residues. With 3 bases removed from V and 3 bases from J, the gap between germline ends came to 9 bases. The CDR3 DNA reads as TGCGCCAGCAGCCACGTCGGGAGCTACGAGCAGTACTTC. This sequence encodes CASSHVGSYEQYF.

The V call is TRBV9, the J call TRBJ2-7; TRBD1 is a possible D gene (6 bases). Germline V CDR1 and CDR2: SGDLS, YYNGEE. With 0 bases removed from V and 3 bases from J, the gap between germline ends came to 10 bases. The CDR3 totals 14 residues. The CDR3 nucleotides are TGTGCCAGCAGCGTAGCGGGACATGTCTACGAGCAGTACTTC. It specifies CASSVAGHVYEQYF.

CDR3 nucleotide sequence: TGTGCCAGCAGACCTGCCATCCTAGATGAAGCTTTCTTT. Encoded protein: CASRPAILDEAFF. The chain joins TRBV6-6 to TRBJ1-1, with D hard to call. The CDR3 runs 13 residues. Deletions cut 6 bases from V and 7 bases from J, with 15 bases between. CDR1 and CDR2 (germline): MNHNY, SVGAGI (reference sequence).

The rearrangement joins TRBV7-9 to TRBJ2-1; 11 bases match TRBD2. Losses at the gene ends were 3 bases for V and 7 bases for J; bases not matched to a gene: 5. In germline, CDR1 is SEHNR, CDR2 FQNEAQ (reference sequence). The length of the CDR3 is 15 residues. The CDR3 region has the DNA TGTGCCAGCAGCTTGAATAGCGGGGGGGCAAATGAGCAGTTCTTC. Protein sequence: CASSLNSGGANEQFF.

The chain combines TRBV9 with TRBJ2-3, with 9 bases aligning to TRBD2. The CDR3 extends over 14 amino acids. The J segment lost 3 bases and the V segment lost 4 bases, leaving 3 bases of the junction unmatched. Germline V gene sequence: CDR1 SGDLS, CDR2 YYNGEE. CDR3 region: CASSLSGSTDTQYF. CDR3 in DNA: TGTGCCAGCAGCCTTAGCGGGAGTACAGATACGCAGTATTTT. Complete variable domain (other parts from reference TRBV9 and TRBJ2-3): DSGVTQTPKHLITATGQRVTLRCSPRSGDLSVYWYQQSLDQGLQFLIQYYNGEERAKGNILERFSAQQFPDLHSELNLSSLELGDSALYFCASSLSGSTDTQYFGPGTRLTVL.

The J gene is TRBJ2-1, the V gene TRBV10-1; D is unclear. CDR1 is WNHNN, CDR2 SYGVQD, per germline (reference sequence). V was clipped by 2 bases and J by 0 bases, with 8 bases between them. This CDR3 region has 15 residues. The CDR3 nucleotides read TGCGCCAGCAGTGAGCAGTCCACCTCCTACAATGAGCAGTTCTTC. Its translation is CASSEQSTSYNEQFF.

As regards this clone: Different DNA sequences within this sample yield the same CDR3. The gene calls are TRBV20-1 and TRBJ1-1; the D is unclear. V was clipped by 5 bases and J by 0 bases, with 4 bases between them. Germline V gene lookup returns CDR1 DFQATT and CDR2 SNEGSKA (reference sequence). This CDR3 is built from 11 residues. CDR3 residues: CSARLNTEAFF. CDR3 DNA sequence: TGCAGTGCTCGACTGAACACTGAAGCTTTCTTT.

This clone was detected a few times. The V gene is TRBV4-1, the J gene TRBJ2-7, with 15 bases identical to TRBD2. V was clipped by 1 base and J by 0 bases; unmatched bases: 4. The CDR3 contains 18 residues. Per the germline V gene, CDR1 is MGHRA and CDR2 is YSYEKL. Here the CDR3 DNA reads TGCGCCAGCAGCCAAGGGGGGACTAGCGGGAGGAGCTCCTACGAGCAGTACTTC. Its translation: CASSQGGTSGRSSYEQYF.

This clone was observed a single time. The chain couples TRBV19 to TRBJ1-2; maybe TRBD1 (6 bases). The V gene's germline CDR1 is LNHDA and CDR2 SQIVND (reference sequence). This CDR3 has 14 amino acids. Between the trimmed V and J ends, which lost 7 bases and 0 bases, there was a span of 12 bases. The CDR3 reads CASKWGAANYGYTF. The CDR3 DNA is TGTGCCAGTAAATGGGGGGCCGCTAACTATGGCTACACCTTC.

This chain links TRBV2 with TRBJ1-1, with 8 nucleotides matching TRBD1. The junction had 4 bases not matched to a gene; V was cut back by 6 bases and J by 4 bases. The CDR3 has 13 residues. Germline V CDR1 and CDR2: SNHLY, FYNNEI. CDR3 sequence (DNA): TGTGCCAGCAGCTCAGGACAGGGCACTGAAGCTTTCTTT. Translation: CASSSGQGTEAFF.

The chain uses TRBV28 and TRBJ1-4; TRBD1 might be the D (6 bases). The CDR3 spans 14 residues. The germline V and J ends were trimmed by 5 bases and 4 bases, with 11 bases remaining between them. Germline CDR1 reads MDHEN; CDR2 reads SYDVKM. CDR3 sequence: CASSKQGFNEKLFF. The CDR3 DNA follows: TGTGCCAGCAGTAAACAGGGCTTTAATGAAAAACTGTTTTTT. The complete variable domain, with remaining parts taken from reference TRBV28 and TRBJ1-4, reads DVKVTQSSRYLVKRTGEKVFLECVQDMDHENMFWYRQDPGLGLRLIYFSYDVKMKEKGDIPEGYSVSREKKERFSLILESASTNQTSMYLCASSKQGFNEKLFFGSGTQLSVL.

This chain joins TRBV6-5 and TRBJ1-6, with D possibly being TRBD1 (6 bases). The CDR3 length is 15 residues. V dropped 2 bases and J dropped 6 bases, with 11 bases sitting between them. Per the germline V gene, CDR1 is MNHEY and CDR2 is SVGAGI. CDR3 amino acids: CASSYGGGVNSPLHF. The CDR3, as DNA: TGTGCCAGCAGTTACGGGGGGGGCGTTAATTCACCCCTCCACTTT.

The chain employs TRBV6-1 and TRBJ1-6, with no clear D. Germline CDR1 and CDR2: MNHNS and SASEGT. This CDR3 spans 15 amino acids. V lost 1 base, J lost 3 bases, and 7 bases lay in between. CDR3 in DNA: TGTGCCAGCAGTGAAGGGGCGGGCTATAATTCACCCCTCCACTTT. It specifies CASSEGAGYNSPLHF.

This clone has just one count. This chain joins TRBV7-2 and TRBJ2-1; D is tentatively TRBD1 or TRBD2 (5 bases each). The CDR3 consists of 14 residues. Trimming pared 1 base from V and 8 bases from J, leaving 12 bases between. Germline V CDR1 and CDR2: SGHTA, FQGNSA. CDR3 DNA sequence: TGTGCCAGCAGCTTAGTCCCTCAGGGAGATGAGCAGTTCTTC. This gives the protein CASSLVPQGDEQFF.

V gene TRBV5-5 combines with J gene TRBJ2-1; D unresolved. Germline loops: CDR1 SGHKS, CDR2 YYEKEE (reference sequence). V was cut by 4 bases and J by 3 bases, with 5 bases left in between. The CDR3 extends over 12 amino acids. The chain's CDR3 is CASSSHYNEQFF. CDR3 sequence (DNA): TGTGCCAGCAGCAGCCACTACAATGAGCAGTTCTTC.

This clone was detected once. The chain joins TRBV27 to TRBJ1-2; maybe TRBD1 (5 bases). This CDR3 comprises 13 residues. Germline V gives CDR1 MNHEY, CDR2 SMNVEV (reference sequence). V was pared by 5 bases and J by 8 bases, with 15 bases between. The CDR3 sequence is CASSRQGGGGYTF. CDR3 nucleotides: TGTGCCAGCAGTCGGCAGGGAGGAGGGGGCTACACCTTC.

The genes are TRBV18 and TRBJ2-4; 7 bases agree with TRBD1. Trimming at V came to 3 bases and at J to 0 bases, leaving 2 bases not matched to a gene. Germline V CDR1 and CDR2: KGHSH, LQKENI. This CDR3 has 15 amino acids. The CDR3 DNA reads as TGTGCCAGCTCACCTGGGACAGTAGCCAAAAACATTCAGTACTTC. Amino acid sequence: CASSPGTVAKNIQYF.

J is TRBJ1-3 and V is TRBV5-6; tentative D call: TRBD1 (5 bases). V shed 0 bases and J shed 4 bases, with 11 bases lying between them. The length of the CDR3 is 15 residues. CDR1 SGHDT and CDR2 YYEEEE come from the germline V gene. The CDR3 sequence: CASSLAEGHGNTIYF. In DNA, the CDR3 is TGTGCCAGCAGCTTGGCCGAGGGGCACGGAAACACCATATATTTT.

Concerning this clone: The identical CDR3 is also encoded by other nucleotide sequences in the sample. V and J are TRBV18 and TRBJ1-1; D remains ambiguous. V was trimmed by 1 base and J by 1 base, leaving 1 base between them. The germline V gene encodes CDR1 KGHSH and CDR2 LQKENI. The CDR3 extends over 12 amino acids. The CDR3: CASSPQNTEAFF. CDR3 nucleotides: TGTGCCAGCTCACCACAGAACACTGAAGCTTTCTTT.

The CDR3, as DNA: TGCGCCAGCAGCCGAGAACAGGGGGCGAATGAGCAGTTCTTC. It yields the protein CASSREQGANEQFF. The gene calls are TRBV5-1 and TRBJ2-1; 9 bases map to TRBD1. V lost 4 bases, J lost 7 bases, and 6 bases stayed unmatched. The length of the CDR3 is 14 residues. CDR1 is SGHRS and CDR2 is YFSETQ in the germline V gene.

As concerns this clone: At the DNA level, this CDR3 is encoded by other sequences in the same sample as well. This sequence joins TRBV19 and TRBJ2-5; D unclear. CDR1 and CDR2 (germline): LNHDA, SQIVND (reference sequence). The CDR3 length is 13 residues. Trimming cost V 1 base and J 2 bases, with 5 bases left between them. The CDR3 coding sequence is TGTGCCAGTAGTATAGGCCTTCAAGAGACCCAGTACTTC. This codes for CASSIGLQETQYF.

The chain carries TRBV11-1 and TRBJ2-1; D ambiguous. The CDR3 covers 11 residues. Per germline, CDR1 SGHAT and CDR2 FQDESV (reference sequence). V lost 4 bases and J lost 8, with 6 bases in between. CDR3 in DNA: TGTGCCAGCAGCTCTAGGGATGAGCAGTTCTTC. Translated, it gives CASSSRDEQFF.

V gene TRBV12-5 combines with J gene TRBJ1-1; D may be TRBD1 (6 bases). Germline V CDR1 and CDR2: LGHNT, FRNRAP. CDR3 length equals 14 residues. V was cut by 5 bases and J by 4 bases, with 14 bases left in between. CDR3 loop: CASGPQTGITEAFF. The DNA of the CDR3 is TGTGCTAGTGGTCCCCAAACAGGGATCACTGAAGCTTTCTTT. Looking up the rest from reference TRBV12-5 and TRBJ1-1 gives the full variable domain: DARVTQTPRHKVTEMGQEVTMRCQPILGHNTVFWYRQTMMQGLELLAYFRNRAPLDDSGMPKDRFSAEMPDATLATLKIQPSEPRDSAVYFCASGPQTGITEAFFGQGTRLTVV.

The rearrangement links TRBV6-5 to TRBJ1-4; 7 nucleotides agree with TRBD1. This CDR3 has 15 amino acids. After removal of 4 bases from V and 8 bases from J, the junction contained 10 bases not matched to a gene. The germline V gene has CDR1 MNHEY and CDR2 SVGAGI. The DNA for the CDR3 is TGTGCCAGCAGTTTTACGACAGGGCGAGGGGAAAAACTGTTTTTT. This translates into CASSFTTGRGEKLFF.